This T cell receptor beta chain was observed in a study of CD8+ T cells in alopecia areata. In the study overall: C3H/HeJ donors with spontaneous alopecia, roughly 6-13 months old, supplied skin grafts to 7-10-week-old female C3H/HeJ mice. Findings and limits, study-wide: Clonality exceeded that of normal scalp in lesional scalp, most notably in alopecia totalis/universalis. Possibly as an HLA-related effect, TCR sharing across patients appeared less clear than in mice. Sequences from scalp samples also cover resident alphabeta T cells of normal skin.

Sorting used CD4, CD8alpha, NKG2D, NKG2ACE and other markers on pooled cutaneous lymph node cells. This clone appeared many times. No antigen is known for it. Genes and germline come from the mouse. From the germline J gene comes the end of the CDR3, since the read stops 4 residues before it. In germline, CDR1 is NSQYPW, CDR2 LRSPGD (reference sequence). This CDR3 has 15 residues. Extraction of RNA preceded its reverse transcription into cDNA, which served as the sequencing template. Using immunoSEQ multiplex PCR, the repertoire was profiled, and TCRdb retains in-frame clones only, with some absent. Sampling found about 9,000 clones, none seen once.

Material: CD8+ T cells sorted from a lymph node. The V call is TRBV1, the J call TRBJ1-1; 8 nucleotides line up with TRBD1. The receptor's source is a C3H/HeJ mouse with alopecia areata. Mouse strain MHC haplotype: H2-k. The CDR3 spells CTCSAEPGGGREVFF. Incomplete CDR3 DNA: TGCACCTGCAGTGCAGAGCCAGGGGGCGGGAGA.